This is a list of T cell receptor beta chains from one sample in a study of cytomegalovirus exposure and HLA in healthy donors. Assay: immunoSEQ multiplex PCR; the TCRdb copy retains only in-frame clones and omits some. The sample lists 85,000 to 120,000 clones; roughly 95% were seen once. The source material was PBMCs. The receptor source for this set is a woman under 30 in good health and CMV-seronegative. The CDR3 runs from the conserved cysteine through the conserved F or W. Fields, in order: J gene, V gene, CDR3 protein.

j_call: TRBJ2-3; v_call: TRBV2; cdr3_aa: CASTYRQGGTDTQYF
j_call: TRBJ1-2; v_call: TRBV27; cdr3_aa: CASTTSRSYGYTF
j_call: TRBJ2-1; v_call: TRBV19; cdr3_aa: CASSIWERERKFF
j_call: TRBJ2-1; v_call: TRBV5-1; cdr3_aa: CASSLLDPSGREQFF
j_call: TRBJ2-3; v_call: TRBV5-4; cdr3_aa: CASSAGRSSGTDTQYF
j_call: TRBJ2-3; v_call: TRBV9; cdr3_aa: CASSTPTGAEITDTQYF
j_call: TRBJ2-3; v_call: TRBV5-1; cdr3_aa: CASTIYWDSQRTDTQYF
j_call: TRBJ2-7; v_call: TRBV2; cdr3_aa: CASSDRDSSYEQYF
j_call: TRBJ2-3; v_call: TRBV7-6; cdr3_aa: CASSYRSVDTDTQYF
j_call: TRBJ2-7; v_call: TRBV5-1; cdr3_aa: CASSLDSSGAYEQYF
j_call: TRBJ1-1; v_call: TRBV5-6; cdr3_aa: CASSYGHPNTEAFF
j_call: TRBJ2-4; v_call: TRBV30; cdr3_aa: CAWSGPTLRAKNIQYF
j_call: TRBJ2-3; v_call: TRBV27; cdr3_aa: CASSFQGRDFGDTQYF
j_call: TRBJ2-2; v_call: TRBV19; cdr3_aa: CASSIETSGWNTGELFF
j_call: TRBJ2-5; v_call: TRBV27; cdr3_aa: CASMGETQYF
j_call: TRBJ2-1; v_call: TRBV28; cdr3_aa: CASSYLGLAENNEQFF
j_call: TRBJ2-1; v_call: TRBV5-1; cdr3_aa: CASSWGDSPIEQFF